This TCR beta chain was profiled in a study of CD8 T cells in ankylosing spondylitis. Study-level results: Within ankylosing spondylitis blood, a TCR beta motif made up of eight or nine highly homologous variants appeared to be characteristic. Significant enrichment of disease-linked clones was reportedly seen in matched ankylosing spondylitis synovial fluid. Relatively scarce in peripheral blood, disease-linked clones were CD8+.

One entry per CDR3 protein, called by TCRdb with MiXCR from the 5' RACE reads. The repertoire holds 350,000 to 450,000 distinct CDR3 sequences, with approximately 26% as singletons. Per germline, CDR1 SNHLY and CDR2 FYNNEI. CDR3 size: 14 residues. V dropped 8 bases and J dropped 3 bases, with 14 bases sitting between them. Notes on this clonotype: The antigen is not known.

This TCR came from a male donor with ankylosing spondylitis. This chain links TRBV2 with TRBJ1-5; D call uncertain. Material for sequencing was blood, either unsorted or a sorted T cell fraction (not recorded which). The CDR3 loop is CASRGTGYNQPQHF. Written as DNA, the CDR3 is TGTGCCAGCCGAGGAACGGGCTACAATCAGCCCCAGCATTTT. The whole variable domain, remainder taken from reference TRBV2 and TRBJ1-5, is EPEVTQTPSHQVTQMGQEVILRCVPISNHLYFYWYRQILGQKVEFLVSFYNNEISEKSEIFDDQFSVERPDGSNFTLKIRSTKLEDSAMYFCASRGTGYNQPQHFGDGTRLSIL.